The rows below give T cell receptor beta chains drawn from one sample of a study of cytomegalovirus exposure and HLA in healthy donors. Sequencing used immunoSEQ multiplex PCR; TCRdb keeps in-frame clones, though not all of them. The table includes fewer than 120,000 clones, 65% to 85% detected once. The specimen was PBMCs. The receptors here all came from a man between 25 and 39 years old in good health and CMV-seropositive. CDR3s leave out the opening cysteine and the closing phenylalanine or tryptophan. Fields, in order: J gene, V gene, CDR3 protein.

>TRBJ1-2|TRBV5-1
ASRLGDSNYGYT
>TRBJ1-5|TRBV6-6
ASSSGALSNQPQH
>TRBJ1-2|TRBV13
ASSSNGQGYGYT
>TRBJ1-5|TRBV2
ASSEQGQLQPQH
>TRBJ2-7|TRBV19
ASSITERGVYEQY
>TRBJ2-2|TRBV27
ASSLSQGGTGELF
>TRBJ2-2|TRBV27
ASSHRSGELF
>TRBJ2-7|TRBV23-1
ASSQSVSRTGRIYEQY
>TRBJ2-3|TRBV10-2
ASSAGTSIDTQY
>TRBJ2-1|TRBV30
AWSDRVDNEQF
>TRBJ2-7|TRBV4-1
ASRHTSGGTYEQY
>TRBJ2-3|TRBV6-4
ASSEELADTQY
>TRBJ1-1|TRBV5-4
ASSQTGGAKAL